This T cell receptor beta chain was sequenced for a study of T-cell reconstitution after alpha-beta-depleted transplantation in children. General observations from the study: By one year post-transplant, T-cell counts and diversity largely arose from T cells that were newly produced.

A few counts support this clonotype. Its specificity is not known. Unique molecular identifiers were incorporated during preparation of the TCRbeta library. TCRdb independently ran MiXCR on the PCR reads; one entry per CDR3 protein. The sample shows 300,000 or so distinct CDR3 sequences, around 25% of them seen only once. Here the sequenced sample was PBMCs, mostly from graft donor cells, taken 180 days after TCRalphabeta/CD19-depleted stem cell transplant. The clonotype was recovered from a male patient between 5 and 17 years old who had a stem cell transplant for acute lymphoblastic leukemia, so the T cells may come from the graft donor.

CDR3 sequence (DNA): TGTGCCAGCAGTTTCGGGACTAGCGGGAGGGCAGAGACCCAGTACTTC. Residues: CASSFGTSGRAETQYF. The chain carries TRBV12-3 or TRBV12-4 and TRBJ2-5, with TRBD2 matching over 16 bases. Losses at the gene ends were 3 bases for V and 4 bases for J; bases not matched to a gene: 2. The CDR3 sequence is 16 residues long.